The 14 T cell receptor beta chains below were found in one sample sequenced in a study of blood T cell repertoires in COVID-19. Using immunoSEQ multiplex PCR, the repertoire was profiled, and TCRdb retains in-frame clones only, with some absent. This table holds approximately 250,000 clones, roughly 86% found once. The sequencing input was peripheral blood. The receptor set was obtained from a middle-aged man with acute or convalescent COVID-19.

This clone was recorded a few times. The chain employs TRBV3-1 (or the pseudogene TRBV3-2) and TRBJ1-2, with TRBD1 as a possible D gene (6 bases). V was shortened by 6 bases and J by 8 bases, with 25 bases between the two germline ends. CDR3 length: 16 residues. Germline V gene data show CDR1 as LGHDT and CDR2 as YNNKEL (reference sequence). The CDR3 nucleotides read TGTGCCAGCAGTCGCGGGGGGGGCGCGACGGCTGTCGGCTACACCTTC. Encoded protein: CASSRGGGATAVGYTF.

This clone was seen only a few times. The chain is built from TRBV6-5 and TRBJ2-2; 11 positions match TRBD2. From germline, CDR1 is MNHEY and CDR2 SVGAGI. After removal of 6 bases from V and 5 bases from J, the junction contained 5 bases not matched to a gene. CDR3 length: 15 residues. In DNA, the CDR3 is TGTGCCAGCAGCCCGACTAGCGGGGCGACCGGGGAGCTGTTTTTT. Translation gives CASSPTSGATGELFF.

V and J are TRBV5-5 and TRBJ2-3; 8 bases agree with TRBD1. V lost 4 bases and J lost 3; bases outside the gene matches: 7. CDR1 and CDR2 (germline): SGHKS, YYEKEE (reference sequence). The CDR3 has 15 amino acids. CDR3 protein: CASSLGTGPTDTQYF. In nucleotides, the CDR3 is TGTGCCAGCAGCCTAGGGACAGGCCCGACAGATACGCAGTATTTT.

CDR3 bases: TGTGCCACCAGCAGAGATCAATACGGACAAGGCAATCAGCCCCAGCATTTT. Its translation is CATSRDQYGQGNQPQHF. The chain links TRBV15 to TRBJ1-5, with D tentatively TRBD1 (5 bases). CDR3 length: 17 residues. The germline V and J ends were trimmed by 0 bases and 2 bases, with 14 bases remaining between them. Germline V CDR1 and CDR2: LNHNV, YYDKDF (reference sequence).

The V call is TRBV4-2, the J call TRBJ1-2; D remains ambiguous. The V gene lost 0 bases and the J gene lost 4 bases, with 12 bases spanning the gap. Germline CDR1 and CDR2: LGHNA and YNFKEQ. The CDR3 is made up of 15 amino acids. The CDR3 nucleotides are TGTGCCAGCAGCCAAGATATGGTACAGCCCTATGGCTACACCTTC. Encoded protein: CASSQDMVQPYGYTF.

The rearrangement joins TRBV11-2 to TRBJ1-1, with 7 bases matching TRBD1. CDR1 SGHAT and CDR2 FQNNGV come from the germline V gene. The CDR3 has 17 amino acids. V was pared by 1 base and J by 3 bases, with 11 bases of the junction left unmatched. This CDR3 is CASSLVRTGVTHTEAFF. The DNA for the CDR3 is TGTGCCAGCAGCTTAGTAAGGACAGGTGTGACGCACACTGAAGCTTTCTTT.

The chain recombines TRBV30 with TRBJ1-2, with TRBD1 matching over 11 bases. The V gene end was trimmed by 3 bases and the J gene end by 8 bases; junction bases not matched to a gene: 8. The CDR3 has 14 residues. CDR1 and CDR2 from the germline V gene are GTSNPN and SVGIG (reference sequence). The CDR3 reads CAWSPLGQGAGYTF. For the CDR3, the DNA is TGTGCCTGGAGCCCTCTCGGACAGGGGGCCGGCTACACCTTC.

There are a few counts of this clone. J is TRBJ2-3 and V is TRBV7-9; the match to TRBD2 covers 12 bases. The V gene end was trimmed by 4 bases and the J gene end by 3 bases; junction bases not matched to a gene: 5. CDR1 and CDR2 (germline): SEHNR, FQNEAQ (reference sequence). This CDR3 comprises 16 residues. The CDR3 coding sequence is TGTGCCAGCAGCTCCTGGACTAGCGGGGATACAGATACGCAGTATTTT. Protein: CASSSWTSGDTDTQYF.

This clone appeared once. The chain recombines TRBV4-1 with TRBJ2-1; 10 bases line up with TRBD2. Germline CDR1 reads MGHRA; CDR2 reads YSYEKL. The CDR3 spans 16 residues. The V and J ends lost 0 bases and 8 bases, in that order; junction bases with no gene match: 7. The CDR3: CASSQDWSGGDDEQFF. The CDR3 coding sequence is TGCGCCAGCAGCCAAGATTGGAGCGGGGGGGACGATGAGCAGTTCTTC.

This chain uses TRBV9 with TRBJ2-1, with D perhaps TRBD1 (6 bases). Germline loops: CDR1 SGDLS, CDR2 YYNGEE. V lost 4 bases and J 2 bases, leaving 10 bases between the germline ends. This CDR3 has 14 residues. The CDR3 reads CASSTGQTYNEQFF. CDR3 nucleotides: TGTGCCAGCAGCACCGGACAGACCTACAATGAGCAGTTCTTC.

This chain links TRBV5-1 with TRBJ2-3; 12 bases match TRBD2. Germline V gene lookup returns CDR1 SGHRS and CDR2 YFSETQ. CDR3 length: 16 amino acids. J gave up 2 bases and V 3 bases, and 4 bases lay outside the gene matches. CDR3 DNA: TGCGCCAGCAGCTCACTAGCGGGGGGAAACACAGATACGCAGTATTTT. This codes for CASSSLAGGNTDTQYF.

The rearrangement joins TRBV10-1 to TRBJ2-1; 7 nucleotides line up with TRBD2. J was trimmed by 8 bases and V by 5 bases; bases with no gene match: 6. The CDR3 extends over 13 amino acids. The germline CDR1 and CDR2 sequences are WNHNN and SYGVQD (reference sequence). Written as DNA, the CDR3 is TGCGCCAGCAGTTGGGGGGGTGAAGATGAGCAGTTCTTC. This sequence encodes CASSWGGEDEQFF.

V is TRBV30 and J is TRBJ2-7, with a tentative D call TRBD2 (5 bases). The CDR3 sequence is 14 residues long. The germline V gene encodes CDR1 GTSNPN and CDR2 SVGIG (reference sequence). Deletions cut 4 bases from V and 7 bases from J, with 20 bases between. CDR3 nucleotide sequence: TGTGCCTGGACCCTCTCAGCGTTTGAGGGTGAGCAGTACTTC. Residues: CAWTLSAFEGEQYF.

The rearrangement links TRBV7-9 to TRBJ1-4; tentatively, D is TRBD1 (5 bases). CDR3 length equals 15 residues. Germline V lookup: CDR1 SEHNR, CDR2 FQNEAQ (reference sequence). The V end was cut by 1 base, the J end by 1 base, with 7 bases between. The CDR3 is CASSLGGGTNEKLFF. The CDR3 DNA is TGTGCCAGCAGCTTAGGGGGCGGAACTAATGAAAAACTGTTTTTT.